This entry lists 21 T cell receptor beta chains sequenced from one sample in a study of regulatory T cells in long-lasting Graves disease. The sample's time point: persistent/refractory GD, antithyroid drugs over 5 years with positive TRAb. Extracted PBMC RNA gave rise to the TCR library. According to the study, TCR beta libraries were built with iRepertoire HTBI primers and CDR3-region Arm-PCR. TCRdb fed the multiplex PCR reads into MiXCR, producing one record per CDR3 protein. The sample gives some 450,000 distinct CDR3 sequences, about 20% of which show up once; roughly a quarter is in the top ten. The sequencing here drew on peripheral blood mononuclear cells (PBMCs), taken when the disease was refractory, from a patient treated with antithyroid drugs. These receptors all come from a female donor with Graves disease.

This clonotype was found many times. V and J are TRBV2 and TRBJ2-7, with 9 nucleotides matching TRBD1. The CDR3 runs to 13 residues. Germline CDR1 SNHLY, CDR2 FYNNEI. Germline trimming cut 7 bases from V and 3 bases from J; bases unmatched to any gene: 4. The CDR3 DNA reads TGTGCCAGCAAAGGGACAGGGATCTACGAGCAGTACTTC. Amino acids: CASKGTGIYEQYF.

This clonotype has more than one count but fewer than ten. Just one base apart from a much larger clone, this may be a read error. The gene calls are TRBV3-1 and TRBJ2-7, with no clear D. The length of the CDR3 is 12 residues. Germline CDR1 LGHDT, CDR2 YNNKEL (reference sequence). With 1 base removed from V and 5 bases from J, the gap between germline ends came to 6 bases. The DNA of the CDR3 is TGTGCCAGCAGCCAAGGGGTGAACGAGCAGTACTTC. Encoded protein: CASSQGVNEQYF.

V and J are TRBV19 and TRBJ2-5; 8 nucleotides align to TRBD2. The CDR3 length is 15 residues. The V segment lost 5 bases and the J segment 4 bases; nucleotides outside the gene matches: 9. Germline CDR1 is LNHDA and CDR2 is SQIVND (reference sequence). CDR3 nucleotides: TGTGCCAGTAGTCTCCGGTTAGCGGGAAGAGAGACCCAGTACTTC. It encodes CASSLRLAGRETQYF.

V and J are TRBV20-1 and TRBJ2-7, with D unresolved. V lost 4 bases and J 0 bases, leaving 10 bases between the germline ends. The CDR3 has 13 amino acids. Looked up from germline, CDR1 is DFQATT and CDR2 is SNEGSKA (reference sequence). The CDR3, as DNA: TGCAGTGCTATCACGGGCAGCTCCTACGAGCAGTACTTC. It yields the protein CSAITGSSYEQYF.

This clonotype was seen only a few times. The genes are TRBV3-1 and TRBJ2-7; TRBD2 agrees at 13 bases. The CDR3 is made up of 16 amino acids. From germline, CDR1 is LGHDT and CDR2 YNNKEL (reference sequence). V was clipped by 3 bases and J by 12 bases; unmatched bases: 14. CDR3 nucleotides: TGTGCCAGCAGCCAGGGACTAGCGGGAAAGGGGATCGGCACGTACTTC. It encodes CASSQGLAGKGIGTYF.

This clonotype was detected many times. The chain is built from TRBV28 and TRBJ1-5, with 7 bases lining up with TRBD1. J lost 4 bases, V lost 6 bases, and 18 bases had no gene match. CDR3 size: 18 residues. Germline V gene data show CDR1 as MDHEN and CDR2 as SYDVKM. CDR3 protein: CASSSVKGGTASNQPQHF. Written as DNA, the CDR3 is TGTGCCAGCAGCTCGGTGAAGGGGGGGACAGCCAGTAATCAGCCCCAGCATTTT.

This clonotype has just one count. J is TRBJ2-1 and V is TRBV3-1; D possibly uses TRBD1 or TRBD2 (6 bases each). From germline, CDR1 is LGHDT and CDR2 YNNKEL (reference sequence). This CDR3 spans 12 amino acids. Trimming pared 2 bases from V and 14 bases from J, leaving 13 bases between. The CDR3 is CASSQLEGGEFF. CDR3 DNA sequence: TGTGCCAGCAGCCAACTAGAGGGGGGAGAGTTCTTC.

The J gene is TRBJ1-2, the V gene TRBV5-1; tentatively, D is TRBD1 (6 bases). The CDR3 loop spans 16 amino acids. The V end lost 5 bases, the J end lost 3 bases, and 20 bases lay between the germline ends. Germline V lookup: CDR1 SGHRS, CDR2 YFSETQ. CDR3 loop: CASSDPDRNFYYGYTF. In nucleotides, the CDR3 is TGCGCCAGCAGTGACCCAGACAGGAACTTTTACTATGGCTACACCTTC.

The rearrangement links TRBV29-1 to TRBJ2-7, with 9 nucleotides matching TRBD1. The CDR3 is 14 amino acids. Germline loops: CDR1 SQVTM, CDR2 ANQGSEA. Germline trimming cut 8 bases from V and 6 bases from J; bases unmatched to any gene: 14. The CDR3 DNA is TGCAGCATTTCCGGGACAGGGACCTCACGCGAGCAGTACTTC. It translates to CSISGTGTSREQYF.

The chain combines TRBV29-1 with TRBJ2-5, with D perhaps TRBD2 (5 bases). Germline assignment: CDR1 SQVTM and CDR2 ANQGSEA. The CDR3 extends over 14 amino acids. V was trimmed by 4 bases and J by 1 base, leaving 13 bases between them. CDR3 amino acids: CSVVFAGFQETQYF. The CDR3 DNA reads as TGCAGCGTTGTCTTCGCGGGCTTCCAAGAGACCCAGTACTTC. Complete variable domain (other parts from reference TRBV29-1 and TRBJ2-5): SAVISQKPSRDICQRGTSLTIQCQVDSQVTMMFWYRQQPGQSLTLIATANQGSEATYESGFVIDKFPISRPNLTFSTLTVSNMSPEDSSIYLCSVVFAGFQETQYFGPGTRLLVL.

V and J are TRBV28 and TRBJ1-5; 9 bases agree with TRBD1. Losses at the gene ends were 4 bases for V and 6 bases for J; bases not matched to a gene: 7. Germline-derived CDR1 and CDR2 are MDHEN and SYDVKM. The CDR3 loop spans 15 amino acids. CDR3 residues: CASSSQGAGGQPQHF. The CDR3 DNA follows: TGTGCCAGCAGTTCACAGGGGGCTGGGGGTCAGCCCCAGCATTTT.

The chain couples TRBV2 to TRBJ2-4, with D unclear. Per the germline V gene, CDR1 is SNHLY and CDR2 is FYNNEI. Trimming pared 7 bases from V and 3 bases from J, leaving 10 bases between. The CDR3 runs 13 residues. CDR3 nucleotides: TGTGCCAGCATTCAGAAGAACAAAAACATTCAGTACTTC. Residues: CASIQKNKNIQYF.

A few counts support this clonotype. The chain uses TRBV29-1 and TRBJ2-7; the D gene is possibly TRBD1 (6 bases). The CDR3 is 12 amino acids. Looked up from germline, CDR1 is SQVTM and CDR2 is ANQGSEA. The V end lost 4 bases, the J end lost 6 bases, and 13 bases lay between the germline ends. CDR3: CSVGGQVGEQYF. The CDR3 coding sequence is TGCAGCGTTGGGGGGCAAGTAGGCGAGCAGTACTTC.

This clonotype was counted between two and nine times. This chain joins TRBV7-3 and TRBJ2-7; D is perhaps TRBD2 (6 bases). The germline V gene has CDR1 SGHTA and CDR2 FQGTGA. Trimming took off 5 bases at V and 6 bases at J, with 20 bases between the two ends. This CDR3 has 15 residues. CDR3 in amino acids: CASSLGGAGLSEQYF. As DNA, the CDR3 is TGTGCCAGCAGCCTCGGCGGTGCGGGATTGAGCGAGCAGTACTTC.

V gene TRBV27 combines with J gene TRBJ2-5, with a tentative D call TRBD2 (5 bases). V lost 10 bases and J 5 bases, leaving 17 bases between the germline ends. CDR1 is MNHEY, CDR2 SMNVEV, per germline (reference sequence). There are 13 residues in the CDR3. The CDR3 here is CATTLGWEETQYF. The CDR3 region has the DNA TGTGCCACCACCCTGGGATGGGAGGAGACCCAGTACTTC.

This clonotype was seen only a few times. The V and J genes are TRBV2 and TRBJ2-5; perhaps D is TRBD1 or TRBD2 (5 bases each). There are 13 residues in the CDR3. Germline CDR1 SNHLY, CDR2 FYNNEI. V lost 5 bases to trimming and J lost 9 bases, with 16 bases between them. This chain's CDR3 is CASSPVAPGPQYF. Written as DNA, the CDR3 is TGTGCCAGCAGTCCCGTGGCCCCGGGGCCCCAGTACTTC.

In this sample, this clonotype turned up many times. Here the CDR3 reads CASSWDGTQPQHF. The CDR3 DNA reads as TGTGCCAGCAGCTGGGACGGGACCCAGCCCCAGCATTTT. The chain has TRBV7-9 and TRBJ1-5; perhaps TRBD1 as D (5 bases). Looked up from germline, CDR1 is SEHNR and CDR2 is FQNEAQ (reference sequence). CDR3 length: 13 amino acids. Trimming pared 4 bases from V and 7 bases from J, leaving 11 bases between.

This clonotype occurred many times. This rearrangement joins TRBV29-1 to TRBJ1-1, with a weak D call TRBD1 (5 bases). Germline V CDR1 and CDR2: SQVTM, ANQGSEA. This CDR3 contains 14 residues. V was clipped by 4 bases and J by 4 bases, with 16 bases between them. For the CDR3, the DNA is TGCAGCGTTGTTGCGGGGGAGCGTAGCACTGAAGCTTTCTTT. This gives the protein CSVVAGERSTEAFF.

This clonotype appeared a few times. This chain connects TRBV7-9 to TRBJ1-2, with 10 nucleotides matching TRBD1. V gave up 5 bases and J gave up 6 bases; unmatched junction bases: 9. Germline V gene sequence: CDR1 SEHNR, CDR2 FQNEAQ (reference sequence). The CDR3 extends over 15 amino acids. The CDR3 nucleotides are TGTGCCAGCAGCGGAAGCCCAGGACAGGGGGATGGCTACACCTTC. Translation gives CASSGSPGQGDGYTF.

Details on this clonotype: A far larger clone is off by one base, so a read error is likely. The chain uses TRBV6-2 or TRBV6-3 and TRBJ2-5; D is possibly TRBD1 (6 bases). The CDR3 sequence is 19 residues long. Looked up from germline, CDR1 is MNHEY and CDR2 is SVGEGT. V lost 0 bases and J 1 base, leaving 21 bases between the germline ends. Here the CDR3 DNA reads TGTGCCAGCAGTTACTCCGGGGCAGGGGCCTCCAAAGCCCAAGAGACCCAGTACTTC. Encoded protein: CASSYSGAGASKAQETQYF.

This clonotype came up many times. The V gene is TRBV6-2 or TRBV6-3, the J gene TRBJ1-2; 10 positions agree with TRBD1. The CDR3 extends over 14 amino acids. CDR1 and CDR2 (germline): MNHEY, SVGEGT. With V trimmed by 6 bases and J by 3 bases, 4 bases remained unmatched. DNA of the CDR3: TGTGCCAGCAGGAGACAGGGGGCAGACTATGGCTACACCTTC. Protein product: CASRRQGADYGYTF.